The entry below gives a single T cell receptor beta chain sequence along with its context. The study drew participants aged about 18 to 95 years from some 23 US areas. Cohorts were based on clinical histories the participants reported. CDR1 and CDR2 from the germline V gene are SGHRS and YFSETQ. CDR3 length equals 14 residues. V was shortened by 1 base and J by 0 bases, with 7 bases between the two germline ends. In the authors' workflow: Reference gene primer amplification in the assay estimated nucleated cell counts. The table came from immunoSEQ multiplex PCR; TCRdb's copy has only in-frame clones and leaves some out. That table gives V, J and clone size, and the DNA gave D and trimming. The sample yields 250,000 to 300,000 clones, around 90% seen once. These data are taken from a study of blood T cell repertoires in COVID-19. Whole-study context: COVID-19 samples, acute and convalescent, were from the United States, Italy and Spain.

This sequence was found in a human donor in a cohort exposed to, infected with or recovered from COVID-19 (not recorded which). The donor label of this sample is uncertain. Material: PBMCs or T cells enriched from blood (not recorded which). The V and J genes are TRBV5-1 and TRBJ1-1; a possible D gene is TRBD1 (6 bases). The CDR3, as DNA: TGCGCCAGCAGCTTGCAGGGGATGAACACTGAAGCTTTCTTT. Protein product: CASSLQGMNTEAFF.